A selection of T cell receptor beta chains follows, all from one sample in a study of Graves' ophthalmopathy and Graves' hyperthyroidism. MiXCR was run by TCRdb on the multiplex PCR reads, yielding one entry per CDR3 protein. The sample holds 300,000 to 500,000 distinct CDR3 sequences, 15% seen once. Material: peripheral blood. These TCRs come from a woman aged 18-29 years with stable Graves' hyperthyroidism. Both conserved end residues are part of each CDR3. D genes are given only for firm matches. Clone size is shown for a subset of rows, as once, few, many or a class of expanded clone.

CDR3,DNA,J,size,V,D
CASSLRDRVGYTF,TGTGCCAGCAGCTTACGAGACAGGGTCGGCTACACCTTC,TRBJ1-2,many,TRBV7-9,TRBD1
CASSLRPGGGDYGYTF,TGTGCCAGCAGTTTAAGACCAGGGGGGGGTGACTATGGCTACACCTTC,TRBJ1-2,many,TRBV12-3/TRBV12-4,TRBD1
CASSYGQGLNYGYTF,TGTGCCAGCAGCTACGGACAGGGGCTCAACTATGGCTACACCTTC,TRBJ1-2,few,TRBV7-9,TRBD1
CASSYIPTGQPQHF,TGTGCCAGCAGTTACATTCCCACAGGTCAGCCCCAGCATTTT,TRBJ1-5,few,TRBV6-5,-
CASRPFASVHGYTF,TGTGCCAGCAGGCCCTTTGCGAGCGTCCATGGCTACACCTTC,TRBJ1-2,many,TRBV6-1,-
CASRTPWTGRTYGYTF,TGTGCCAGCAGGACTCCCTGGACAGGGCGAACCTATGGCTACACCTTC,TRBJ1-2,many,TRBV6-1,TRBD1
CASSPWDSQGYTF,TGTGCCAGTAGTCCTTGGGACAGCCAAGGCTACACCTTC,TRBJ1-2,-,TRBV19,TRBD1
CASSSPSGGGTGELFF,TGTGCCAGCAGCTCCCCTAGCGGGGGAGGCACCGGGGAGCTGTTTTTT,TRBJ2-2,few,TRBV4-2,TRBD2
CASSLDTENTEAFF,TGCGCCAGCAGCTTGGACACGGAGAACACTGAAGCTTTCTTT,TRBJ1-1,many,TRBV5-1,-
CASSYPRTGSYEQYF,TGTGCCAGCAGTTACCCCAGGACAGGGAGCTACGAGCAGTACTTC,TRBJ2-7,many,TRBV6-2/TRBV6-3,TRBD1
CASKTRDGNQPQHF,TGTGCCAGCAAAACCCGGGATGGCAATCAGCCCCAGCATTTT,TRBJ1-5,many,TRBV12-3/TRBV12-4,-
CASSVYGTGGEQYF,TGTGCCAGCAGTGTCTACGGGACAGGGGGAGAGCAGTACTTC,TRBJ2-7,-,TRBV6-1,TRBD1
CSVQGESGYTF,TGCAGCGTTCAGGGGGAGAGTGGCTACACCTTC,TRBJ1-2,many,TRBV29-1,TRBD1
CASMSQAYYGYTF,TGTGCCAGCATGAGTCAGGCTTACTATGGCTACACCTTC,TRBJ1-2,many,TRBV6-1,-
CASSQIWDSGTVYGYTF,TGTGCCAGCAGCCAGATATGGGATTCCGGAACGGTCTATGGCTACACCTTC,TRBJ1-2,-,TRBV14,-
CASSRTGAWKGGNTIYF,TGTGCCAGCAGCCGGACAGGGGCTTGGAAAGGTGGAAACACCATATATTTT,TRBJ1-3,few,TRBV11-1,TRBD1
CASSPGNSQETQYF,TGTGCCAGCAGCCCCGGGAATTCCCAAGAGACCCAGTACTTC,TRBJ2-5,-,TRBV7-9,-
CASSEVGMGGELFF,TGTGCCAGCAGTGAGGTGGGGATGGGCGGGGAGCTGTTTTTT,TRBJ2-2,few,TRBV2,-
CARGSAGAIGTGELFF,TGTGCCAGAGGTTCAGCGGGGGCTATAGGCACCGGGGAGCTGTTTTTT,TRBJ2-2,few,TRBV19,TRBD2
CATSDLSETQYF,TGTGCCACCAGTGATTTGTCTGAGACCCAGTACTTC,TRBJ2-5,many,TRBV24-1,-
CASSHSGTQYF,TGTGCCAGCAGCCATTCTGGGACCCAGTACTTC,TRBJ2-5,many,TRBV3-1,-
CASSLAGIEDGYTF,TGCGCCAGCAGCTTGGCCGGGATAGAGGATGGCTACACCTTC,TRBJ1-2,few,TRBV5-1,-
CASSRRVPGGTQYF,TGTGCCAGCAGCCGACGGGTCCCGGGGGGGACCCAGTACTTC,TRBJ2-5,many,TRBV7-8,TRBD2
CSARVTGGETQYF,TGCAGTGCTAGAGTTACAGGGGGAGAGACCCAGTACTTC,TRBJ2-5,many,TRBV20-1,TRBD1
CATSVTGRSTEAFF,TGTGCCACCTCGGTGACAGGGCGAAGTACTGAAGCTTTCTTT,TRBJ1-1,many,TRBV19,TRBD1
CASSFYGGRGGELFF,TGTGCCAGCAGCTTCTACGGGGGAAGGGGCGGGGAGCTGTTTTTT,TRBJ2-2,few,TRBV11-2,-
CASSGRTVPNTEAFF,TGTGCCAGCAGCGGCCGGACAGTTCCTAACACTGAAGCTTTCTTT,TRBJ1-1,-,TRBV13,-
CASSRGQGSIQYF,TGTGCCAGCAGCCGGGGGCAGGGAAGCATTCAGTACTTC,TRBJ2-4,many,TRBV6-1,-